Listed below are T cell receptor beta chains from one sample, sequenced in a study of T cell repertoires in ileal Crohn's disease. Assay used: immunoSEQ multiplex PCR; TCRdb lists only in-frame clones, some missing. The sample has roughly 8,400 clones, 75% to 85% seen once. The sample consisted of ileal tissue. The receptors were sampled from an adult with Crohn's disease. Both conserved end residues are part of each CDR3. Each record gives: J gene, clone size, V gene, D gene, CDR3 DNA, CDR3 protein. D genes are given only for firm matches. For some rows the clone size is stated as once, few or many, or as a class when expanded; others skip it.

J: TRBJ2-5; size: NA; V: TRBV19; D: NA; DNA: TGTGCCAGTAATAAGGGGCAGGCCGGTATAGAGACCCAGTACTTC; CDR3: CASNKGQAGIETQYF
J: TRBJ2-5; size: NA; V: TRBV7-3; D: NA; DNA: TGTGCCAGCAGCCCGGGCTGGGGGTCGGGTGGGCAAGAGACCCAGTACTTC; CDR3: CASSPGWGSGGQETQYF
J: TRBJ1-5; size: NA; V: TRBV19; D: NA; DNA: TGTGCCAGCGCGCGTACCCAGGGACGAGGTCAGCCCCAGCATTTT; CDR3: CASARTQGRGQPQHF
J: TRBJ2-7; size: NA; V: TRBV19; D: TRBD2; DNA: TGTGCCAGTAGGAAGACTAGCGGGACCTCCTACGAGCAGTACTTC; CDR3: CASRKTSGTSYEQYF
J: TRBJ1-4; size: NA; V: TRBV7-9; D: NA; DNA: TGTGCCAGCATGAGTCGGGGTGAAAAACTGTTTTTT; CDR3: CASMSRGEKLFF
J: TRBJ2-2; size: NA; V: TRBV5-5; D: TRBD2; DNA: TGTGCCAGCAGCTCAGGGACTAGCGGGAGGACCGGGGAGCTGTTTTTT; CDR3: CASSSGTSGRTGELFF
J: TRBJ2-5; size: NA; V: TRBV10-3; D: NA; DNA: TGTGCCATCAGTGAGTCGAGCGGTGGTAGCCTGGGAGAGACCCAGTACTTC; CDR3: CAISESSGGSLGETQYF
J: TRBJ2-7; size: once; V: TRBV5-1; D: TRBD1; DNA: TGCGCCAGCAGCCCCTACAGGGGGCAATCCTACGAGCAGTACTTC; CDR3: CASSPYRGQSYEQYF
J: TRBJ2-7; size: few; V: TRBV2; D: NA; DNA: TGTGCCAGCAGTCTGGGGGTTGACGAGCAGTACTTC; CDR3: CASSLGVDEQYF
J: TRBJ1-1; size: once; V: TRBV6-1; D: NA; DNA: TGTGCCAGCAGTGATGCTCAGGGGTTGGGTACTGAAGCTTTCTTT; CDR3: CASSDAQGLGTEAFF
J: TRBJ2-7; size: few; V: TRBV19; D: NA; DNA: TGTGCCAGTAGTAACCGGCAGGGGAAAGCCGAGCAGTACTTC; CDR3: CASSNRQGKAEQYF
J: TRBJ1-1; size: NA; V: TRBV2; D: TRBD1; DNA: TGTGCCAGCAGTGGACAGGGGGGAATTGAAGCTTTCTTT; CDR3: CASSGQGGIEAFF
J: TRBJ1-1; size: NA; V: TRBV4-3; D: TRBD1; DNA: TGCGCCAGCAGCCAAGATCCCCAGGGGGCGAACACTGAAGCTTTCTTT; CDR3: CASSQDPQGANTEAFF
J: TRBJ1-4; size: NA; V: TRBV7-9; D: NA; DNA: TGTGCCAGCAGCTTATTTGCGGGGGGGTCAGGTGAAAAACTGTTTTTT; CDR3: CASSLFAGGSGEKLFF
J: TRBJ1-5; size: few; V: TRBV9; D: TRBD1; DNA: TGTGCCAGCAGCCCAGGGGGGGGCGGTCAGCCCCAGCATTTT; CDR3: CASSPGGGGQPQHF
J: TRBJ2-5; size: NA; V: TRBV27; D: TRBD2; DNA: TGTGCCAGCAGTTCCGGGACTAGCGGGATTGCCGAGACCCAGTACTTC; CDR3: CASSSGTSGIAETQYF
J: TRBJ2-2; size: NA; V: TRBV18; D: NA; DNA: TGTGCCAGCTCACCATTGGGCGGAGCTAACACCGGGGAGCTGTTTTTT; CDR3: CASSPLGGANTGELFF
J: TRBJ2-3; size: NA; V: TRBV28; D: TRBD2; DNA: TGTGCCAGCAGTCCTATGCGGGGGTCTACAACTAGCACAGATACGCAGTATTTT; CDR3: CASSPMRGSTTSTDTQYF
J: TRBJ1-2; size: few; V: TRBV2; D: TRBD1; DNA: TGTGCCAGCAGCGCCACAGGGGGCGTCTATGGCTACACCTTC; CDR3: CASSATGGVYGYTF
J: TRBJ1-2; size: NA; V: TRBV7-9; D: NA; DNA: TGTGCCAGCCGGGGAGGGGCTAACTATGGCTACACCTTC; CDR3: CASRGGANYGYTF
J: TRBJ2-3; size: NA; V: TRBV7-2; D: TRBD2; DNA: TGTGCCAGCAGCCGCGCCCCTAGCGGGAGGAGCACAGATACGCAGTATTTT; CDR3: CASSRAPSGRSTDTQYF
J: TRBJ2-7; size: NA; V: TRBV19; D: NA; DNA: TGTGCCAGTAGTATAGGCGACCGATACGAGCAGTACTTC; CDR3: CASSIGDRYEQYF
J: TRBJ2-7; size: NA; V: TRBV5-1; D: NA; DNA: TGCGCCAGCAGGGACACAGGAACCTACGAGCAGTACTTC; CDR3: CASRDTGTYEQYF
J: TRBJ2-1; size: NA; V: TRBV27; D: TRBD2; DNA: TGTGCCAGCAGTCCCGATACTAGCGGGGTCTACAATGAGCAGTTCTTC; CDR3: CASSPDTSGVYNEQFF
J: TRBJ1-2; size: NA; V: TRBV5-6; D: NA; DNA: TGTGCCAGCAGCTTAGAGGACAGTCTACTCAACTATGGCTACACCTTC; CDR3: CASSLEDSLLNYGYTF
J: TRBJ2-7; size: NA; V: TRBV5-1; D: TRBD1; DNA: TGCGCCAGCAGCCCACAGGGGGCAGGCTACGAGCAGTACTTC; CDR3: CASSPQGAGYEQYF
J: TRBJ2-3; size: few; V: TRBV5-1; D: NA; DNA: TGCGCCAGCAGCTCCCCGAACACAGATACGCAGTATTTT; CDR3: CASSSPNTDTQYF
J: TRBJ1-3; size: NA; V: TRBV6-1; D: NA; DNA: TGTGCCAGCAGTGTTACCCGGGACATCTCTGGAAACACCATATATTTT; CDR3: CASSVTRDISGNTIYF
J: TRBJ1-4; size: NA; V: TRBV18; D: TRBD1; DNA: TGTGCCAGCTCACCCGACAGGGCAACTAATGAAAAACTGTTTTTT; CDR3: CASSPDRATNEKLFF
J: TRBJ1-4; size: NA; V: TRBV5-1; D: NA; DNA: TGCGCCAGCAGCTACACGATAGGGGCAACTAATGAAAAACTGTTTTTT; CDR3: CASSYTIGATNEKLFF
J: TRBJ2-7; size: NA; V: TRBV18; D: NA; DNA: TGTGCCAGCTCCCGGTCGGGTTCTACCTACGAGCAGTACTTC; CDR3: CASSRSGSTYEQYF
J: TRBJ1-2; size: NA; V: TRBV11-3; D: NA; DNA: TGTGCCAGCAGCATAGGGAGAACTGCGAACTATGGCTACACCTTC; CDR3: CASSIGRTANYGYTF
J: TRBJ2-3; size: NA; V: TRBV19; D: TRBD2; DNA: TGTGCCAGTAGTATAGGGGCGGGAGGGCATATTGGCACAGATACGCAGTATTTT; CDR3: CASSIGAGGHIGTDTQYF
J: TRBJ2-7; size: NA; V: TRBV25-1; D: TRBD1; DNA: TGTGCCAGCAGTGGGGACAGGGGAGCGAGCGAGCAGTACTTC; CDR3: CASSGDRGASEQYF
J: TRBJ2-7; size: NA; V: TRBV4-1; D: NA; DNA: TGCGCCAGCAGCCAAGTAACTAAGGCACCTCGGTACGAGCAGTACTTC; CDR3: CASSQVTKAPRYEQYF
J: TRBJ2-1; size: NA; V: TRBV19; D: NA; DNA: TGTGCCAGTAGGTTGGAGGGAGGTAGCTCCTACAATGAGCAGTTCTTC; CDR3: CASRLEGGSSYNEQFF
J: TRBJ2-7; size: NA; V: TRBV7-9; D: TRBD1; DNA: TGTGCCAGCAGCCAATCGCACAGGGGCGAGCAGTACTTC; CDR3: CASSQSHRGEQYF
J: TRBJ2-7; size: NA; V: TRBV29-1; D: NA; DNA: TGCAGCGGGGCGGACAGAAGTCTGGACGAGCAGTACTTC; CDR3: CSGADRSLDEQYF
J: TRBJ1-2; size: NA; V: TRBV5-6; D: NA; DNA: TGTGCCAGCAGCTTGAGGGCGGCGGGACTCTACACCTTC; CDR3: CASSLRAAGLYTF
J: TRBJ1-5; size: NA; V: TRBV7-9; D: TRBD1; DNA: TGTGCCAGCAGCCCTGGACAGGAGGGTCAGCCCCAGCATTTT; CDR3: CASSPGQEGQPQHF
J: TRBJ1-2; size: NA; V: TRBV5-4; D: NA; DNA: TGTGCCAGCAGCTTCTATGGGGACTGGGGTAATGGCTACACCTTC; CDR3: CASSFYGDWGNGYTF
J: TRBJ2-2; size: NA; V: TRBV7-9; D: TRBD1; DNA: TGTGCCAGCAGCTCCCGGACAGGGATGCCCACCGGGGAGCTGTTTTTT; CDR3: CASSSRTGMPTGELFF
J: TRBJ1-3; size: NA; V: TRBV7-2; D: NA; DNA: TGTGCCAGCAGCTCGGACCGACGCTCTGGAAACACCATATATTTT; CDR3: CASSSDRRSGNTIYF
J: TRBJ1-4; size: NA; V: TRBV4-3; D: NA; DNA: TGCGCCAGCAGCCAACACGGTGGGAAACTGTTTTTT; CDR3: CASSQHGGKLFF